This TCR beta chain was captured by sequencing in a study of CD8 T cells in Susac syndrome. V dropped 3 bases and J dropped 1 base, with 6 bases sitting between them. The CDR3 totals 14 residues. RNA was extracted with the RNeasy kit, and a quantity of roughly 0.45 to 1 ug was reverse transcribed using random hexamers. Across 54 Vbeta and 13 Jbeta, immunoSEQ multiplex PCR amplified TCR beta CDR3. TCRdb re-analysed the immunoSEQ multiplex PCR reads in MiXCR, keeping a single row per CDR3 protein. The data contain 180,000 or so distinct CDR3 sequences, over 85% of them singletons. Sequencing of TCR beta covered CD8+ and CD4+ T cells obtained from blood. Controls comprised healthy donors matched for age and sex.

This TCR derives from a human donor in good health. Sequencing was carried out using CD4+ T cells from PBMCs. V and J are TRBV12-3 or TRBV12-4 and TRBJ2-2; D is ambiguous. The CDR3 DNA follows: TGTGCCAGCAGTTTGGCTCGGAACACCGGGGAGCTGTTTTTT. Translated: CASSLARNTGELFF.